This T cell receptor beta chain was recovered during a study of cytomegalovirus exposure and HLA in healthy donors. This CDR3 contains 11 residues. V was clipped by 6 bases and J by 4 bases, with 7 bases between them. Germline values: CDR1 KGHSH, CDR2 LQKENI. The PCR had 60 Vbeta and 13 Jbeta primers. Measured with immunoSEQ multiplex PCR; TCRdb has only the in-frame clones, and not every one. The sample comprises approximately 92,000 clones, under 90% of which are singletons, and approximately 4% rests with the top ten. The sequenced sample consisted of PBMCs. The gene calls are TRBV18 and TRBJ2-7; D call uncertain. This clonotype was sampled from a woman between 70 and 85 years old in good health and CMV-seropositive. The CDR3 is CASSPTYEQYF. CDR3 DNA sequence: TGTGCCAGCTCCCCGACATACGAGCAGTACTTC.